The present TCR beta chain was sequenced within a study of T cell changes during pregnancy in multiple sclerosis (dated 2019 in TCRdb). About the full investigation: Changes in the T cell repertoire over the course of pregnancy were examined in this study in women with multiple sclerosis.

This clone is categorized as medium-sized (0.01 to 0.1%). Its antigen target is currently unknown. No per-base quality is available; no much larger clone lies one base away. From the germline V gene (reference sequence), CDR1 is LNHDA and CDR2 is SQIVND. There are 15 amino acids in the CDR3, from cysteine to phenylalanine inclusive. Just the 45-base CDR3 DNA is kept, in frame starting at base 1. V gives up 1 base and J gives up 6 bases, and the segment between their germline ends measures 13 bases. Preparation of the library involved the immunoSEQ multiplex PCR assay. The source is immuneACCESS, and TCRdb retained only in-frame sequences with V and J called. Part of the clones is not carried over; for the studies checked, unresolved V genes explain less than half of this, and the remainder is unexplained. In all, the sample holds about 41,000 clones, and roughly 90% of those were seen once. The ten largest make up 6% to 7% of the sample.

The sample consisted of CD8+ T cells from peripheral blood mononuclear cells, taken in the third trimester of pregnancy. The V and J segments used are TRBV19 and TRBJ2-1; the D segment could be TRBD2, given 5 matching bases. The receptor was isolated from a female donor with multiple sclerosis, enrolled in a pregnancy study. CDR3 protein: CASSIGEGHVNEQFF. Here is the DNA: TGTGCCAGTAGTATAGGAGAGGGCCATGTCAATGAGCAGTTCTTC. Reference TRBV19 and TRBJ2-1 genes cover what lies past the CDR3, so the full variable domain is DGGITQSPKYLFRKEGQNVTLSCEQNLNHDAMYWYRQDPGQGLRLIYYSQIVNDFQKGDIAEGYSVSREKKESFPLTVTSAQKNPTAFYLCASSIGEGHVNEQFFGPGTRLTVL.